The rows below give T cell receptor beta chains drawn from one sample of a study of a mutant IDH1 vaccine in newly diagnosed glioma. Method: immunoSEQ multiplex PCR; TCRdb's copy keeps in-frame clones and lacks some. This sample carries more than 50,000 clones, just over 85% of them seen once, and the ten largest clones take 2.9%. This sample comprised PBMCs, obtained from a glioma patient treated with radiotherapy, temozolomide or both. Source of these receptors: a man between 25 and 39 years old with glioma. CDR3s include the opening cysteine and the closing phenylalanine or tryptophan. The D gene is left open where the match is weak. A clone size is listed for some rows: how often the clone was seen (once, few, many), or a class if it is expanded.

CDR3 protein: CASSIGTPGYTF; CDR3 DNA: TGTGCCAGCAGCATCGGGACGCCAGGCTACACCTTC; V gene: TRBV5-4; J gene: TRBJ1-2; clone size: .; D gene: .
CDR3 protein: CASSESGGGETQYF; CDR3 DNA: TGCGCCAGCAGTGAGAGTGGAGGAGGAGAGACCCAGTACTTC; V gene: TRBV10-2; J gene: TRBJ2-5; clone size: .; D gene: .
CDR3 protein: CASSQDRLRGYTF; CDR3 DNA: TGCGCCAGCAGCCAAGACAGGCTGCGGGGCTACACCTTC; V gene: TRBV5-1; J gene: TRBJ1-2; clone size: .; D gene: .
CDR3 protein: CASSDPGSKDRFSNQPQHF; CDR3 DNA: TGTGCCAGTAGCGACCCGGGAAGTAAGGATCGTTTTTCCAATCAGCCCCAGCATTTT; V gene: TRBV19; J gene: TRBJ1-5; clone size: once; D gene: .
CDR3 protein: CASSPAVGLTEAFF; CDR3 DNA: TGTGCCAGCTCACCAGCGGTCGGGTTAACTGAAGCTTTCTTT; V gene: TRBV18; J gene: TRBJ1-1; clone size: once; D gene: .
CDR3 protein: CASSRGVAEKYNEQFF; CDR3 DNA: TGCGCCAGCAGTCGAGGGGTGGCAGAAAAATACAATGAGCAGTTCTTC; V gene: TRBV5-1; J gene: TRBJ2-1; clone size: .; D gene: .
CDR3 protein: CASSATKPTGSGNSGNTIYF; CDR3 DNA: TGTGCCAGCAGCGCTACAAAACCCACAGGGAGCGGTAACTCTGGAAACACCATATATTTT; V gene: TRBV13; J gene: TRBJ1-3; clone size: .; D gene: .
CDR3 protein: CASSRGQGARFEETQYF; CDR3 DNA: TGTGCCAGCAGCCGGGGACAGGGGGCAAGGTTCGAAGAGACCCAGTACTTC; V gene: TRBV28; J gene: TRBJ2-5; clone size: once; D gene: TRBD1
CDR3 protein: CASRREGSSYEQYF; CDR3 DNA: TGTGCCAGCAGACGGGAAGGTAGCTCCTACGAGCAGTACTTC; V gene: TRBV2; J gene: TRBJ2-7; clone size: .; D gene: .
CDR3 protein: CASGQRILAKNIQYF; CDR3 DNA: TGCGCCAGCGGCCAGCGGATTCTAGCCAAAAACATTCAGTACTTC; V gene: TRBV4-1; J gene: TRBJ2-4; clone size: .; D gene: .
CDR3 protein: CASSQVGAAVGKAFF; CDR3 DNA: TGCGCCAGCAGCCAAGTCGGGGCAGCGGTGGGAAAAGCTTTCTTT; V gene: TRBV4-1; J gene: TRBJ1-1; clone size: few; D gene: .
CDR3 protein: CASSLEAGARYEQYF; CDR3 DNA: TGCGCCAGCAGCTTGGAGGCGGGGGCGCGCTACGAGCAGTACTTC; V gene: TRBV5-1; J gene: TRBJ2-7; clone size: .; D gene: .
CDR3 protein: CASSHPLRDGEQYF; CDR3 DNA: TGCGCCAGCAGCCACCCACTACGGGACGGCGAGCAGTACTTC; V gene: TRBV4-1; J gene: TRBJ2-7; clone size: .; D gene: .
CDR3 protein: CASSPRTSGTSYEQYF; CDR3 DNA: TGTGCCAGCAGCCCACGGACTAGCGGGACCTCCTACGAGCAGTACTTC; V gene: TRBV7-8; J gene: TRBJ2-7; clone size: .; D gene: TRBD2
CDR3 protein: CASSPNNEQFF; CDR3 DNA: TGTGCCAGCAGCCCGAACAATGAGCAGTTCTTC; V gene: TRBV16; J gene: TRBJ2-1; clone size: .; D gene: .
CDR3 protein: CASSSPTGTETQYF; CDR3 DNA: TGTGCCAGCAGCTCCCCTACAGGGACGGAGACCCAGTACTTC; V gene: TRBV5-6; J gene: TRBJ2-5; clone size: .; D gene: .
CDR3 protein: CASSIGAGRAEAFF; CDR3 DNA: TGTGCCAGTAGTATAGGGGCGGGCAGGGCTGAAGCTTTCTTT; V gene: TRBV19; J gene: TRBJ1-1; clone size: .; D gene: .
CDR3 protein: CASSAGTGGTEAFF; CDR3 DNA: TGTGCCAGCAGCGCCGGGACAGGGGGCACTGAAGCTTTCTTT; V gene: TRBV9; J gene: TRBJ1-1; clone size: .; D gene: TRBD1
CDR3 protein: CASSDQGVDYGYTF; CDR3 DNA: TGTGCCAGCAGCGACCAGGGGGTCGACTATGGCTACACCTTC; V gene: TRBV4-2; J gene: TRBJ1-2; clone size: .; D gene: TRBD1
CDR3 protein: CASSLGQGNYGYTF; CDR3 DNA: TGTGCCAGCAGTTTGGGACAGGGAAACTATGGCTACACCTTC; V gene: TRBV6-6; J gene: TRBJ1-2; clone size: .; D gene: TRBD1
CDR3 protein: CASSGSSVAGELFF; CDR3 DNA: TGCGCCAGCAGTGGATCCAGTGTCGCCGGGGAGCTGTTTTTT; V gene: TRBV10-2; J gene: TRBJ2-2; clone size: .; D gene: .
CDR3 protein: CASSSAHRGAPEAFF; CDR3 DNA: TGTGCCAGCAGTTCGGCGCACAGGGGCGCGCCTGAAGCTTTCTTT; V gene: TRBV6-5; J gene: TRBJ1-1; clone size: .; D gene: TRBD1
CDR3 protein: CASSTDRATEAFF; CDR3 DNA: TGCGCCAGCAGCACAGACAGGGCCACTGAAGCTTTCTTT; V gene: TRBV5-1; J gene: TRBJ1-1; clone size: few; D gene: TRBD1
CDR3 protein: CASSRTVSSYEQYF; CDR3 DNA: TGTGCCAGCAGCCGGACAGTAAGCTCCTACGAGCAGTACTTC; V gene: TRBV11-2; J gene: TRBJ2-7; clone size: .; D gene: .
CDR3 protein: CASSLSLGFGTEAFF; CDR3 DNA: TGTGCCAGCAGTTTATCCTTAGGTTTTGGCACTGAAGCTTTCTTT; V gene: TRBV27; J gene: TRBJ1-1; clone size: once; D gene: .
CDR3 protein: CASSQGLVYGYTF; CDR3 DNA: TGTGCCAGCAGCCAAGGTCTGGTCTATGGCTACACCTTC; V gene: TRBV14; J gene: TRBJ1-2; clone size: .; D gene: .
CDR3 protein: CASSLIRDRAYEQYF; CDR3 DNA: TGCGCCAGCAGCTTGATCCGGGACAGGGCCTACGAGCAGTACTTC; V gene: TRBV5-1; J gene: TRBJ2-7; clone size: once; D gene: TRBD1
CDR3 protein: CASSFSQGNYGYTF; CDR3 DNA: TGTGCCAGCAGCTTTTCTCAGGGGAACTATGGCTACACCTTC; V gene: TRBV5-4; J gene: TRBJ1-2; clone size: .; D gene: .
CDR3 protein: CSALGGNTGELFF; CDR3 DNA: TGCAGCGCCTTGGGAGGGAACACCGGGGAGCTGTTTTTT; V gene: TRBV29-1; J gene: TRBJ2-2; clone size: .; D gene: .
CDR3 protein: CASSIRTGGPGELFF; CDR3 DNA: TGTGCCAGTAGTATAAGGACAGGGGGTCCGGGGGAGCTGTTTTTT; V gene: TRBV19; J gene: TRBJ2-2; clone size: .; D gene: TRBD1
CDR3 protein: CATSSTQGIHEQYF; CDR3 DNA: TGTGCCACCAGCAGCACACAGGGGATCCACGAGCAGTACTTC; V gene: TRBV15; J gene: TRBJ2-7; clone size: .; D gene: TRBD1
CDR3 protein: CATSIQGYQPQHF; CDR3 DNA: TGTGCCACCAGCATCCAGGGTTATCAGCCCCAGCATTTT; V gene: TRBV15; J gene: TRBJ1-5; clone size: .; D gene: .
CDR3 protein: CASSHDWGEQFF; CDR3 DNA: TGTGCCAGCTCACACGACTGGGGTGAGCAGTTCTTC; V gene: TRBV18; J gene: TRBJ2-1; clone size: .; D gene: .
CDR3 protein: CASSLFGQGGTEAFF; CDR3 DNA: TGCGCCAGCAGCTTGTTCGGCCAAGGGGGAACTGAAGCTTTCTTT; V gene: TRBV5-1; J gene: TRBJ1-1; clone size: .; D gene: .
CDR3 protein: CASSEDRSSYEQYF; CDR3 DNA: TGTGCCAGCAGTGAAGACAGGAGCTCCTACGAGCAGTACTTC; V gene: TRBV2; J gene: TRBJ2-7; clone size: .; D gene: .
CDR3 protein: CASSLGGTVYWTEAFF; CDR3 DNA: TGTGCCAGCAGCTTAGGAGGGACAGTCTATTGGACTGAAGCTTTCTTT; V gene: TRBV11-2; J gene: TRBJ1-1; clone size: .; D gene: TRBD1
CDR3 protein: CASSRTATTGELFF; CDR3 DNA: TGTGCCAGTAGCCGGACAGCGACCACCGGGGAGCTGTTTTTT; V gene: TRBV19; J gene: TRBJ2-2; clone size: .; D gene: .
CDR3 protein: CASSLGTGSTGNTIYF; CDR3 DNA: TGTGCCAGCAGCCTCGGGACAGGGAGCACTGGAAACACCATATATTTT; V gene: TRBV11-3; J gene: TRBJ1-3; clone size: .; D gene: TRBD1
CDR3 protein: CASRDFSDTANYGYTF; CDR3 DNA: TGTGCCAGTAGGGATTTCTCGGACACAGCTAACTATGGCTACACCTTC; V gene: TRBV19; J gene: TRBJ1-2; clone size: .; D gene: .
CDR3 protein: CASSPISYTGELFF; CDR3 DNA: TGTGCCAGCTCACCAATCAGCTACACCGGGGAGCTGTTTTTT; V gene: TRBV18; J gene: TRBJ2-2; clone size: .; D gene: .
CDR3 protein: CASRGDDSNQPQHF; CDR3 DNA: TGTGCCAGCAGGGGGGACGATAGCAATCAGCCCCAGCATTTT; V gene: TRBV9; J gene: TRBJ1-5; clone size: .; D gene: .
CDR3 protein: CASSPDGRTHEQYF; CDR3 DNA: TGTGCCAGCAGCCCGGACGGCCGAACCCACGAGCAGTACTTC; V gene: TRBV7-6; J gene: TRBJ2-7; clone size: .; D gene: .
CDR3 protein: CASSDGTGNTGELFF; CDR3 DNA: TGTGCCAGCAGTGACGGGACAGGGAACACCGGGGAGCTGTTTTTT; V gene: TRBV6-4; J gene: TRBJ2-2; clone size: few; D gene: TRBD1
CDR3 protein: CASSFRQGSDNSPLHF; CDR3 DNA: TGCGCCAGCAGCTTTCGGCAGGGGTCGGATAATTCACCCCTCCACTTT; V gene: TRBV5-1; J gene: TRBJ1-6; clone size: once; D gene: .
CDR3 protein: CASSLVQAFYETQYF; CDR3 DNA: TGTGCCAGCAGCTTGGTTCAGGCCTTTTATGAAACGCAGTATTTT; V gene: TRBV5-6; J gene: TRBJ2-3; clone size: once; D gene: .
CDR3 protein: CASSLLLTGTSGARDTQYF; CDR3 DNA: TGTGCCAGCAGCCTCCTCCTAACCGGGACTAGCGGGGCGAGGGATACGCAGTATTTT; V gene: TRBV7-9; J gene: TRBJ2-3; clone size: .; D gene: TRBD2
CDR3 protein: CASSPTGDYGYTF; CDR3 DNA: TGTGCCAGCAGCCCGACAGGAGACTATGGCTACACCTTC; V gene: TRBV6-6; J gene: TRBJ1-2; clone size: .; D gene: .
CDR3 protein: CSVRGRAAYEQYF; CDR3 DNA: TGCAGCGTTCGGGGGAGGGCAGCCTACGAGCAGTACTTC; V gene: TRBV29-1; J gene: TRBJ2-7; clone size: .; D gene: TRBD2
CDR3 protein: CASSEPGHATYEQYF; CDR3 DNA: TGTGCCAGCAGTGAACCGGGACACGCGACCTACGAGCAGTACTTC; V gene: TRBV6-1; J gene: TRBJ2-7; clone size: .; D gene: .
CDR3 protein: CASSLGGNEQYF; CDR3 DNA: TGTGCCAGCAGCTTAGGAGGGAACGAGCAGTACTTC; V gene: TRBV11-2; J gene: TRBJ2-7; clone size: .; D gene: .
CDR3 protein: CASSPIGELYGYTF; CDR3 DNA: TGCGCCAGCAGCCCGATCGGGGAACTCTATGGCTACACCTTC; V gene: TRBV4-1; J gene: TRBJ1-2; clone size: .; D gene: .
CDR3 protein: CSVGGSLLNTEAFF; CDR3 DNA: TGCAGCGTGGGGGGCAGCTTACTGAACACTGAAGCTTTCTTT; V gene: TRBV29-1; J gene: TRBJ1-1; clone size: few; D gene: .
CDR3 protein: CASSPLSRPVLFSGANVLTF; CDR3 DNA: TGTGCCAGCAGCCCCTTAAGCAGGCCCGTCTTATTCTCTGGGGCCAACGTCCTGACTTTC; V gene: TRBV7-6; J gene: TRBJ2-6; clone size: .; D gene: .
CDR3 protein: CASSFLGDNSEAFF; CDR3 DNA: TGTGCCAGCAGTTTCCTGGGGGATAATTCTGAAGCTTTCTTT; V gene: TRBV28; J gene: TRBJ1-1; clone size: .; D gene: .
CDR3 protein: CASSQDSSSYEQYF; CDR3 DNA: TGCGCCAGCAGTCAGGACAGTTCCTCCTACGAGCAGTACTTC; V gene: TRBV10-1; J gene: TRBJ2-7; clone size: .; D gene: .